These 9 T cell receptor beta chains were all obtained from the same sample, sequenced in a study of shared clonotypes between healthy human individuals. The assay was immunoSEQ multiplex PCR, and TCRdb's table has in-frame clones only and misses some. The sample holds some 1 million clones; about 77% are singletons and the top ten take around 1.4%. The material sequenced was memory CD4+ T cells sorted from blood. This sample's subset: CD45RA-negative fraction. The receptors here all came from a man younger than 35 in good health.

The CDR3 loop reads CAWSVDTRGFF. The CDR3 DNA sequence: TGTGCCTGGAGTGTTGACACGCGGGGGTTCTTC. This sequence joins TRBV30 and TRBJ2-1, with D possibly TRBD2 on 6 matching bases. This CDR3 region has 11 residues. Looked up from germline, CDR1 is GTSNPN and CDR2 is SVGIG (reference sequence). With 0 bases removed from V and 15 bases from J, the gap between germline ends came to 12 bases. The whole variable domain, filled in from reference TRBV30 and TRBJ2-1, reads SQTIHQWPATLVQPVGSPLSLECTVEGTSNPNLYWYRQAAGRGLQLLFYSVGIGQISSEVPQNLSASRPQDRQFILSSKKLLLSDSGFYLCAWSVDTRGFFGPGTRLTVL.

The chain uses TRBV30 and TRBJ2-5; a possible D gene is TRBD1 (5 bases). The V and J ends lost 5 bases and 4 bases respectively, with 14 bases between them. CDR1 GTSNPN and CDR2 SVGIG come from the germline V gene (reference sequence). The CDR3 spans 13 residues. The CDR3 loop reads CAWGRVKRETQYF. The CDR3 DNA sequence: TGTGCCTGGGGCAGGGTGAAGAGAGAGACCCAGTACTTC.

The rearrangement joins TRBV30 to TRBJ2-7; D may be TRBD2 (6 bases). V lost 2 bases and J 5 bases, leaving 19 bases between the germline ends. The CDR3 is made up of 15 amino acids. Per the germline V gene, CDR1 is GTSNPN and CDR2 is SVGIG (reference sequence). CDR3: CAWSTLGAGRDEQYF. CDR3 nucleotides: TGTGCCTGGAGTACCCTCGGGGCGGGGCGGGACGAGCAGTACTTC.

This clone was detected many times. V is TRBV9 and J is TRBJ2-2, with a possible D match to TRBD2 (5 bases). Between the trimmed V and J ends, which lost 0 bases and 1 base, there was a span of 10 bases. The CDR3 sequence is 16 residues long. Germline V gives CDR1 SGDLS, CDR2 YYNGEE. In nucleotides, the CDR3 is TGTGCCAGCAGCGTAGCGGCGGGCGTGAACACCGGGGAGCTGTTTTTT. This translates into CASSVAAGVNTGELFF.

This clone has only a few counts. The chain recombines TRBV14 with TRBJ1-2; D unclear. Germline-derived CDR1 and CDR2 are SGHDN and FVKESK. Deletions cut 3 bases from V and 0 bases from J, with 26 bases between. The CDR3 runs 20 residues. The CDR3 reads CASSQRSLSSKEGPNYGYTF. CDR3 nucleotides: TGTGCCAGCAGCCAGAGGTCCCTATCTTCGAAAGAAGGCCCTAACTATGGCTACACCTTC.

This chain joins TRBV7-2 and TRBJ2-7; D unresolved. CDR3 size: 12 residues. Germline V gene sequence: CDR1 SGHTA, CDR2 FQGNSA. V lost 0 bases and J 4 bases, leaving 4 bases between the germline ends. Here the CDR3 reads CASSLAEYEQYF. The CDR3 DNA reads as TGTGCCAGCAGCTTAGCAGAGTACGAGCAGTACTTC.

A remark on this clone: The sample has other DNA sequences that encode this CDR3 too. The CDR3 DNA is TGCGCCAGCAGAGGGGATAAAAACACTGAAGCTTTCTTT. It encodes CASRGDKNTEAFF. The rearrangement uses TRBV5-1 and TRBJ1-1, with D possibly being TRBD1 (5 bases). This CDR3 is built from 13 residues. Germline V lookup: CDR1 SGHRS, CDR2 YFSETQ. The V and J ends lost 5 bases and 2 bases respectively, with 10 bases between them.

The J gene is TRBJ2-1, the V gene TRBV29-1; no reliable D call. The V end was cut by 1 base, the J end by 6 bases, with 10 bases between. Per the germline V gene, CDR1 is SQVTM and CDR2 is ANQGSEA. CDR3 length: 13 amino acids. CDR3 amino acids: CSVEAQDLNEQFF. CDR3 DNA sequence: TGCAGCGTTGAAGCCCAGGATCTCAATGAGCAGTTCTTC.

The chain is built from TRBV15 and TRBJ2-3, with 7 bases fitting TRBD2. With 0 bases clipped from V and 2 bases from J, the junction kept 5 bases outside the gene matches. The CDR3 loop spans 16 amino acids. Germline V gene sequence: CDR1 LNHNV, CDR2 YYDKDF (reference sequence). The CDR3 spells CATSRDLGTITDTQYF. The CDR3 nucleotides read TGTGCCACCAGCAGAGATCTCGGGACTATCACAGATACGCAGTATTTT.